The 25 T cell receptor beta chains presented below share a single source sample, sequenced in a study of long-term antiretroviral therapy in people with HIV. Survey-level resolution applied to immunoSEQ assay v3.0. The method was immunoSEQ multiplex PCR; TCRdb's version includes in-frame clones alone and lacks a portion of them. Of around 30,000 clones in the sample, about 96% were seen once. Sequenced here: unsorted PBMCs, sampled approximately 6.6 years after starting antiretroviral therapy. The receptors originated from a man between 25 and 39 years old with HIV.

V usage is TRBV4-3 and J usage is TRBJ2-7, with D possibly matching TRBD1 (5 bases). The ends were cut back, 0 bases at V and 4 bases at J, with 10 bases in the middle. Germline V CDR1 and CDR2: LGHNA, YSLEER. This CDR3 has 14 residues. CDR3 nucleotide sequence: TGCGCCAGCAGCCAAGACAGGGCCGTATACGAGCAGTACTTC. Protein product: CASSQDRAVYEQYF.

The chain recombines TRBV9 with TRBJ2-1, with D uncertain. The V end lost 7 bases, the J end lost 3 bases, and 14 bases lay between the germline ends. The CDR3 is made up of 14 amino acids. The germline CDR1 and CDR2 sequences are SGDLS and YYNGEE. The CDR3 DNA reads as TGTGCCAGCTCCCCGGTGTTACTCTACAATGAGCAGTTCTTC. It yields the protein CASSPVLLYNEQFF.

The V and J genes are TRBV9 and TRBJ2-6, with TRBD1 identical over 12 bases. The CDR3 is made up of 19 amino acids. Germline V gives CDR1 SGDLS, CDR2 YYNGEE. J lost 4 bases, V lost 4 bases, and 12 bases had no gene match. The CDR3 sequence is CASSLTRDRGLTGANVLTF. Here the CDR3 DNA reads TGTGCCAGCAGCCTAACGCGGGACAGGGGGCTGACAGGGGCCAACGTCCTGACTTTC. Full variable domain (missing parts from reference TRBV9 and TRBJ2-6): DSGVTQTPKHLITATGQRVTLRCSPRSGDLSVYWYQQSLDQGLQFLIQYYNGEERAKGNILERFSAQQFPDLHSELNLSSLELGDSALYFCASSLTRDRGLTGANVLTFGAGSRLTVL.

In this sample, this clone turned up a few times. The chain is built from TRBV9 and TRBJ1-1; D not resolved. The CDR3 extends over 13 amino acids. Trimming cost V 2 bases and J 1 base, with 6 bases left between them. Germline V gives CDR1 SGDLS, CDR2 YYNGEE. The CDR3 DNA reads TGTGCCAGCAGCGTTGGGCCGAACACTGAAGCTTTCTTT. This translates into CASSVGPNTEAFF.

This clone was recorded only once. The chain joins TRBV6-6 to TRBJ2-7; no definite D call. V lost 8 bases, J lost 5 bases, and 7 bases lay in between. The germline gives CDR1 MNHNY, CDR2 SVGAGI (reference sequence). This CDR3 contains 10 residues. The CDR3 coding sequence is TGTGCCAGCGGCTCGAACGAGCAGTACTTC. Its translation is CASGSNEQYF.

CDR3 nucleotides: TGTGCCATCAGTGTACGGGAGACCCAGTACTTC. Translation gives CAISVRETQYF. This chain links TRBV10-3 with TRBJ2-5; D gene uncertain. The CDR3 is 11 amino acids. Trimming took off 4 bases at V and 5 bases at J, with 5 bases between the two ends. Germline V CDR1 and CDR2: ENHRY, SYGVKD.

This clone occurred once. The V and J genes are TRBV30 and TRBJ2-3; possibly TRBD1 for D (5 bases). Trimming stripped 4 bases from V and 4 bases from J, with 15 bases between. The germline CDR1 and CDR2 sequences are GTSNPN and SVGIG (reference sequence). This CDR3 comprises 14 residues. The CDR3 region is CAWIRGAGADTQYF. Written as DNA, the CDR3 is TGTGCCTGGATACGTGGGGCTGGCGCAGATACGCAGTATTTT.

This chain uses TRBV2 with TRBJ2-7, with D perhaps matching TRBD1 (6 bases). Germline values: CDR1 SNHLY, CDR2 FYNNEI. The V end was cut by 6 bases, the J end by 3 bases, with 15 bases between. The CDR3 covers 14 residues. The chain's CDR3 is CASRFRDILYEQYF. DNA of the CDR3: TGTGCCAGCAGATTCCGGGACATCCTCTACGAGCAGTACTTC.

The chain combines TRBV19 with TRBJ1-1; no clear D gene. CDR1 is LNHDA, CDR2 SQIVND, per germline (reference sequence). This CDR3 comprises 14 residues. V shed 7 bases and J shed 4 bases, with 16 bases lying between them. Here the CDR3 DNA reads TGTGCCAGTACCGACACCCCCTGGGGCACTGAAGCTTTCTTT. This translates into CASTDTPWGTEAFF.

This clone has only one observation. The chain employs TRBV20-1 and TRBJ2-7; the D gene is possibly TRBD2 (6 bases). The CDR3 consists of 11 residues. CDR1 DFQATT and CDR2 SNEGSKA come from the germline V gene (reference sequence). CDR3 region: CLGGQTYEQYF. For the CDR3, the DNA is TGCCTTGGAGGGCAAACCTACGAGCAGTACTTC.

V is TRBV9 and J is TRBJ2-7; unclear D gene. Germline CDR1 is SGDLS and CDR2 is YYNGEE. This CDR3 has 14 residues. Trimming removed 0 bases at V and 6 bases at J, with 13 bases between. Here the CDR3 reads CASSVDAPGVEQYF. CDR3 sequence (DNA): TGTGCCAGCAGCGTAGACGCCCCAGGTGTCGAGCAGTACTTC.

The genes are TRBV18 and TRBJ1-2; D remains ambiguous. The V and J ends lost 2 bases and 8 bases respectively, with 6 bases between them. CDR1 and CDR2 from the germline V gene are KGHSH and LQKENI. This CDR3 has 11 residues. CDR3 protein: CASSPGGGYTF. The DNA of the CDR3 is TGTGCCAGCTCACCAGGAGGGGGCTACACCTTC.

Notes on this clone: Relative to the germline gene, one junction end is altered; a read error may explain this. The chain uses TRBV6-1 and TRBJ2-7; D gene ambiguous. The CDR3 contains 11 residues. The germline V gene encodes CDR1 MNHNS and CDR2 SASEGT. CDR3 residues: CASIERVKQYF. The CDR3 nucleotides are TGTGCCAGCATTGAAAGGGTCAAGCAGTACTTC.

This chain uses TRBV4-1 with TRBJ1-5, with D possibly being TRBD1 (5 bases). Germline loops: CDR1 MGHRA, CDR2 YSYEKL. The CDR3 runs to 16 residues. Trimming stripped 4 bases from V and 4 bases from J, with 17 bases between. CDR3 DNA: TGCGCCAGCAGCCCGGTCCCGCTTAGGGGAAATCAGCCCCAGCATTTT. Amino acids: CASSPVPLRGNQPQHF.

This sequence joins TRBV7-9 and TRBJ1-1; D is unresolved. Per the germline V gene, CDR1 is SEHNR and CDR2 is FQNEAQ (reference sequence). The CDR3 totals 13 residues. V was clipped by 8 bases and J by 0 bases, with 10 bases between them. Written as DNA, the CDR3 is TGTGCCAGCGGGCCCGGCCTGAACACTGAAGCTTTCTTT. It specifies CASGPGLNTEAFF.

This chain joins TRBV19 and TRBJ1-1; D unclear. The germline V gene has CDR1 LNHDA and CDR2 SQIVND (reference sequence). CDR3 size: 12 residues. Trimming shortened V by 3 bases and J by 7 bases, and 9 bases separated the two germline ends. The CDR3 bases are TGTGCCAGTAGTATGAACAGTATTGAAGCTTTCTTT. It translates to CASSMNSIEAFF.

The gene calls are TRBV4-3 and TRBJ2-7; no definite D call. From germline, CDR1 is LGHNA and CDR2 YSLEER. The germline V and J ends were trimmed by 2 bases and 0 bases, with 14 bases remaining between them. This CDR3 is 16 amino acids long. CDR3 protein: CASSQFVQLTSYEQYF. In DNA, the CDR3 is TGCGCCAGCAGCCAATTTGTACAGCTAACCTCCTACGAGCAGTACTTC.

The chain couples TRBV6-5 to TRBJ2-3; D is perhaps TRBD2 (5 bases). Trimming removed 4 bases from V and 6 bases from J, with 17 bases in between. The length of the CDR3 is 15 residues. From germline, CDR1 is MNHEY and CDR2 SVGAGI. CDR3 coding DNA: TGTGCCAGCAGTTCTGGACCGGCACCGGGGGATACGCAGTATTTT. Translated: CASSSGPAPGDTQYF.

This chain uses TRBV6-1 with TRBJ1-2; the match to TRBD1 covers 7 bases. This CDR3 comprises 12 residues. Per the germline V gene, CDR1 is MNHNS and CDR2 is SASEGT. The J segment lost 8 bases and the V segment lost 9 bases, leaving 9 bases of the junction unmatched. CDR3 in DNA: TGTGCCAGTCATTCGGACAGGCGGGGCTACACCTTC. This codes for CASHSDRRGYTF.

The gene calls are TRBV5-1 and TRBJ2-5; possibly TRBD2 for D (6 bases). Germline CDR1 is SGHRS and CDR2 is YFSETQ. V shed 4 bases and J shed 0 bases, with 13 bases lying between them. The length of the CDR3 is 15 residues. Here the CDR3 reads CASSLARGYQETQYF. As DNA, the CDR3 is TGCGCCAGCAGCCTCGCCCGGGGGTACCAAGAGACCCAGTACTTC.

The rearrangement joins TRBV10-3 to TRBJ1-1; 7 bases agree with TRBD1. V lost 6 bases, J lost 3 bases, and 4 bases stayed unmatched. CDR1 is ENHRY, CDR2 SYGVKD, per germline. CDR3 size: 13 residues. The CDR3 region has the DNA TGTGCCATCAGCGCCGGGACAGACACTGAAGCTTTCTTT. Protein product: CAISAGTDTEAFF.

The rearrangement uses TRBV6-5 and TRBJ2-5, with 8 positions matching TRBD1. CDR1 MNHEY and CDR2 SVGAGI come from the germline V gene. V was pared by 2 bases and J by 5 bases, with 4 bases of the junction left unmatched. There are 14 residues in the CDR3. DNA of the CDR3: TGTGCCAGCAGTTACCCCCGACAGGGGGAGACCCAGTACTTC. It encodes CASSYPRQGETQYF.

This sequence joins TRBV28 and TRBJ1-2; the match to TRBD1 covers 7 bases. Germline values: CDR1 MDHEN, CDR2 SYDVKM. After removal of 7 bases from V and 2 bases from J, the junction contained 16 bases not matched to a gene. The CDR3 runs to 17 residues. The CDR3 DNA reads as TGTGCCAGCACCGACGGGGGAAGGGGGCACCCAAACTATGGCTACACCTTC. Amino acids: CASTDGGRGHPNYGYTF.

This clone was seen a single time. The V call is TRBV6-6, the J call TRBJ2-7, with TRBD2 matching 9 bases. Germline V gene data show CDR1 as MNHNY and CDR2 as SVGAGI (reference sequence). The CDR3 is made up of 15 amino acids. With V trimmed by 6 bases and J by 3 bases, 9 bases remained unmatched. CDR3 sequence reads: CASSPSQAGGYEQYF. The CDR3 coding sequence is TGTGCCAGCAGCCCCAGCCAAGCGGGAGGCTACGAGCAGTACTTC.

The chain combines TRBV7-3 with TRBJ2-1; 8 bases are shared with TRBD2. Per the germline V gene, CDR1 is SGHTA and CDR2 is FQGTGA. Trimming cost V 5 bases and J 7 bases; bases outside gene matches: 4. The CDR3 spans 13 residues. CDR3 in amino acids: CASSPSGGNEQFF. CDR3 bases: TGTGCCAGCAGCCCCTCGGGAGGGAATGAGCAGTTCTTC.